This T cell receptor beta chain was documented in a study of blood T cells in healthy people across ages. Donors ranged from about 6 to 90 years old and were healthy Caucasians in Russia. PCR was performed a second time for 7 to 11 cycles using a sample-barcoded 5' primer and a J-beta primer mix. Every molecule of cDNA carried a tag from a template-switch adaptor with 12 random nucleotides. TCRdb used MiXCR to reprocess the 5' RACE reads, holding one entry per CDR3 protein. The repertoire has under 800,000 distinct CDR3 sequences, approximately 43% of them found once; the top ten carry 20% to 25%. Material for sequencing was blood. This clonotype was sampled from a woman aged 55-70 years in good health.

CDR3 amino acids: CASSLGPNTYEQYF. CDR3 bases: TGTGCCAGCAGTTTGGGACCCAATACCTACGAGCAGTACTTC. The chain links TRBV28 to TRBJ2-5; D might be TRBD1 or TRBD2, each matching 5 bases. Judging by the DNA end, TRBJ2-7 fits better; the J call may be wrong. In germline, CDR1 is MDHEN, CDR2 SYDVKM. The CDR3 contains 14 residues.